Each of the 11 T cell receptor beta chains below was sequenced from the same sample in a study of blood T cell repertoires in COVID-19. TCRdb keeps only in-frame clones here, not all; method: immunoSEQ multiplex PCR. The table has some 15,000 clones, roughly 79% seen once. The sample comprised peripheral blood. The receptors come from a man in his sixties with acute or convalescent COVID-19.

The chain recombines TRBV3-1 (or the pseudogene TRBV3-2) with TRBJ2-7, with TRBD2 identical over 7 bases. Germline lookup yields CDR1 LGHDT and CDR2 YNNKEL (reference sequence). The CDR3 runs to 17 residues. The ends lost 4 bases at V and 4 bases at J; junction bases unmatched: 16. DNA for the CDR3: TGTGCCAGCAGCCGAATTCTTTGGGGAGGGCTGGTATACGAGCAGTACTTC. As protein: CASSRILWGGLVYEQYF.

CDR3 sequence reads: CASRPTGAGETQYF. CDR3 nucleotides: TGTGCCAGCAGACCGACAGGGGCGGGGGAGACCCAGTACTTC. The chain combines TRBV3-1 (or the pseudogene TRBV3-2) with TRBJ2-5, with 8 bases identical to TRBD1. The germline CDR1 and CDR2 sequences are LGHDT and YNNKEL (reference sequence). The CDR3 is 14 amino acids. V was clipped by 6 bases and J by 5 bases; unmatched bases: 8.

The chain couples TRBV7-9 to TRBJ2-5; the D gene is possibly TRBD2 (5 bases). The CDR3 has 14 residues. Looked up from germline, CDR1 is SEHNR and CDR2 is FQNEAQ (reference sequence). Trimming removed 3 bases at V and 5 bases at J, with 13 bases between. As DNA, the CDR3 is TGTGCCAGCAGCTTGGGAGCGCCCCTTGAGACCCAGTACTTC. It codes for CASSLGAPLETQYF.

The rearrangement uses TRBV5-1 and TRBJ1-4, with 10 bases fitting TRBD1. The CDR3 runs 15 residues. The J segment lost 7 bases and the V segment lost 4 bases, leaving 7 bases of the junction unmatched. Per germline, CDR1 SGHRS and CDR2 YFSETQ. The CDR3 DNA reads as TGCGCCAGCAGCCCGCGAGGACAGGGGGGTGAAAAACTGTTTTTT. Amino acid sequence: CASSPRGQGGEKLFF.

CDR3 DNA sequence: TGTGCCAGCAGCGGGCCCGGGGCAGGGGGAACTGAAGCTTTCTTT. Amino acids: CASSGPGAGGTEAFF. This chain uses TRBV7-3 with TRBJ1-1, with 7 nucleotides matching TRBD1. CDR1 and CDR2 from the germline V gene are SGHTA and FQGTGA. V was pared by 5 bases and J by 5 bases, with 11 bases of the junction left unmatched. CDR3 length equals 15 residues.

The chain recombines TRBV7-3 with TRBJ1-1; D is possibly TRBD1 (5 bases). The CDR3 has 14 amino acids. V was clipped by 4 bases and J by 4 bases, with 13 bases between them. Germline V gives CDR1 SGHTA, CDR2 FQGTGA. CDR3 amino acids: CASSSGRGSTEAFF. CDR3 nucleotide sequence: TGTGCCAGCAGCTCTGGAAGGGGTAGCACTGAAGCTTTCTTT.

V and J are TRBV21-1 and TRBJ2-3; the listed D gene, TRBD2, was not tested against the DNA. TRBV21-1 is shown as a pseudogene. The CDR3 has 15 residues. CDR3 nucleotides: TGTGCCAGCAGCAAACACGGCCCGGGAGGAGATACGCAGTATTTT. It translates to CASSKHGPGGDTQYF.

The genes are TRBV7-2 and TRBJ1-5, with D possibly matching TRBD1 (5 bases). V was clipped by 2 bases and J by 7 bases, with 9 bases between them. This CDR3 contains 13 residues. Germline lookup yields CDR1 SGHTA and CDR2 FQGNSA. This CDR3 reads CASSLQGGQPQHF. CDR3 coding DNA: TGTGCCAGCAGCTTACAGGGAGGACAGCCCCAGCATTTT.

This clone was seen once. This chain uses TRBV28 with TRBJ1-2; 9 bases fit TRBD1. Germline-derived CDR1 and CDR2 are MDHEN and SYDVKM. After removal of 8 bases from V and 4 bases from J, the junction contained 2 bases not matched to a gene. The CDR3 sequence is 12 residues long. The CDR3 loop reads CASLGQGYGYTF. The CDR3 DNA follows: TGTGCCAGCTTGGGACAGGGCTATGGCTACACCTTC.

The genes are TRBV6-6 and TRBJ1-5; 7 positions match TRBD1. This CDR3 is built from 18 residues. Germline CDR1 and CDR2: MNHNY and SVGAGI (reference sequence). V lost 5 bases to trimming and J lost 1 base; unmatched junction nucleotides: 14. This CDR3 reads CASSRTGQGRFSNQPQHF. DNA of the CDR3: TGTGCCAGCAGTCGGACAGGTCAAGGGCGATTCAGCAATCAGCCCCAGCATTTT.

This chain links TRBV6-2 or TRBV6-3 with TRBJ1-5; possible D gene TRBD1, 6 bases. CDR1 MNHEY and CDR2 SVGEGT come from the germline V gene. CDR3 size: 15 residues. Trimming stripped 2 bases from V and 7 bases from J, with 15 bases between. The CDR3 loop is CASSYGQGFRQPQHF. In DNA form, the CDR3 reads TGTGCCAGCAGTTACGGTCAGGGGTTTAGACAGCCCCAGCATTTT.